This T cell receptor (beta chain) was captured in a study of response to subunit inactivated influenza vaccine. This clonotype was counted between two and nine times. Looked up from germline, CDR1 is SGHTA and CDR2 is FQGNSA. Trimming cost V 5 bases and J 5 bases, with 13 bases left between them. The CDR3 length is 13 residues. One entry per CDR3 protein results from TCRdb running MiXCR on the RT-PCR reads. The data hold some 850,000 distinct CDR3 sequences, with about 18% observed a single time. This clonotype originated in a man between 50 and 59 years old who received an inactivated influenza vaccine. Sequenced here: PBMCs from blood, sampled more than 4 days after vaccination. The chain couples TRBV7-2 to TRBJ2-7, with D tentatively TRBD1 (5 bases). The CDR3 DNA sequence: TGTGCCAGCAGCCTCCTCCCCAGGGACGAGCAGTACTTC. It is translated as CASSLLPRDEQYF. Combining the CDR3 with reference TRBV7-2 and TRBJ2-7 gives the whole variable domain GAGVSQSPSNKVTEKGKDVELRCDPISGHTALYWYRQSLGQGLEFLIYFQGNSAPDKSGLPSDRFSAERTGGSVSTLTIQRTQQEDSAVYLCASSLLPRDEQYFGPGTRLTVT.